These 32 T cell receptor beta chains came from one sample sequenced in a study of T cells in localized non-small cell lung cancer. The protocol was immunoSEQ multiplex PCR, while the TCRdb copy is restricted to in-frame clones and leaves out a portion. The sample holds more than 70,000 clones, about 83% seen once. The material was peripheral blood, obtained before any cancer treatment. These receptors all come from a man aged 40-75 years with stage I lung adenocarcinoma.

The chain combines TRBV2 with TRBJ2-7, with a weak D call TRBD2 (6 bases). V lost 0 bases, J lost 5 bases, and 14 bases lay in between. Looked up from germline, CDR1 is SNHLY and CDR2 is FYNNEI. The CDR3 totals 15 residues. Here the CDR3 reads CASSEATLAKDEQYF. CDR3 bases: TGTGCCAGCAGTGAAGCCACCCTAGCGAAAGACGAGCAGTACTTC. The entire variable domain, with the rest obtained from reference TRBV2 and TRBJ2-7, is as follows: EPEVTQTPSHQVTQMGQEVILRCVPISNHLYFYWYRQILGQKVEFLVSFYNNEISEKSEIFDDQFSVERPDGSNFTLKIRSTKLEDSAMYFCASSEATLAKDEQYFGPGTRLTVT.

V gene TRBV5-1 combines with J gene TRBJ2-7; D unclear. CDR1 is SGHRS, CDR2 YFSETQ, per germline. The V end was cut by 0 bases, the J end by 0 bases, with 7 bases between. There are 14 residues in the CDR3. This chain's CDR3 is CASSLDSYSYEQYF. The CDR3 DNA sequence: TGCGCCAGCAGCTTGGACAGCTACTCCTACGAGCAGTACTTC.

V is TRBV2 and J is TRBJ2-7, with 8 bases fitting TRBD2. The ends lost 6 bases at V and 7 bases at J; junction bases unmatched: 2. CDR3 size: 11 residues. Germline V gene lookup returns CDR1 SNHLY and CDR2 FYNNEI. The CDR3 loop is CASRLAGEQYF. CDR3 nucleotide sequence: TGTGCCAGCAGATTAGCGGGAGAGCAGTACTTC.

This sequence joins TRBV29-1 and TRBJ2-5; D uncertain. The length of the CDR3 is 11 residues. Germline assignment: CDR1 SQVTM and CDR2 ANQGSEA. The CDR3 region has the DNA TGCTCGGTCCCCCACGGAGAGACCCAGTACTTC. Amino acid sequence: CSVPHGETQYF.

The V call is TRBV7-2, the J call TRBJ2-2; D might be TRBD1 (6 bases). V shed 5 bases and J shed 6 bases, with 13 bases lying between them. The CDR3 sequence is 14 residues long. In germline, CDR1 is SGHTA, CDR2 FQGNSA. As DNA, the CDR3 is TGTGCCAGCAGCCCACAGGGTTCGTCCGGGGAGCTGTTTTTT. It codes for CASSPQGSSGELFF.

The chain carries TRBV4-1 and TRBJ1-6; no definite D call. The germline gives CDR1 MGHRA, CDR2 YSYEKL. Trimming stripped 9 bases from V and 6 bases from J, with 15 bases between. This CDR3 region has 14 residues. In nucleotides, the CDR3 is TGCGCCAGTTCTCGCGAGGTGGGTAATTCACCCCTCCACTTT. Its protein is CASSREVGNSPLHF.

This chain connects TRBV11-2 to TRBJ2-7; unclear D gene. The germline CDR1 and CDR2 sequences are SGHAT and FQNNGV. Deletions cut 5 bases from V and 2 bases from J, with 7 bases between. This CDR3 is built from 12 residues. The CDR3 DNA reads TGTGCCAGCAGCGTAAATCCCTACGAGCAGTACTTC. Its translation: CASSVNPYEQYF.

The chain couples TRBV7-3 to TRBJ1-6, with TRBD1 as a possible D gene (5 bases). CDR1 and CDR2 from the germline V gene are SGHTA and FQGTGA. Trimming took 2 bases from V and 10 from J, leaving 15 bases between them. The CDR3 runs 15 residues. For the CDR3, the DNA is TGTGCCAGCAGCTTAGATGCCCAGGGAGGCTCACCCCTCCACTTT. Amino acids: CASSLDAQGGSPLHF.

V gene TRBV30 combines with J gene TRBJ1-1; D remains ambiguous. V was clipped by 6 bases and J by 5 bases, with 16 bases between them. CDR1 is GTSNPN and CDR2 is SVGIG in the germline V gene (reference sequence). The CDR3 contains 13 residues. The CDR3 loop is CACRDLSGTEAFF. The CDR3 DNA sequence: TGTGCCTGCCGTGATTTAAGTGGGACTGAAGCTTTCTTT.

The chain joins TRBV30 to TRBJ2-3; the D is unclear. CDR1 and CDR2 from the germline V gene are GTSNPN and SVGIG (reference sequence). Trimming left V 6 bases short and J 3 bases short, with 16 bases between. This CDR3 comprises 14 residues. CDR3 nucleotides: TGTGCCTGTAACGGAAGGGTGAGGACAGATACGCAGTATTTT. Its translation: CACNGRVRTDTQYF. Based on the CDR3 plus reference TRBV30 and TRBJ2-3, the full variable domain is SQTIHQWPATLVQPVGSPLSLECTVEGTSNPNLYWYRQAAGRGLQLLFYSVGIGQISSEVPQNLSASRPQDRQFILSSKKLLLSDSGFYLCACNGRVRTDTQYFGPGTRLTVL.

The chain combines TRBV5-1 with TRBJ1-1, with D perhaps matching TRBD1 (5 bases). This CDR3 contains 15 residues. Trimming pared 2 bases from V and 5 bases from J, leaving 16 bases between. Germline assignment: CDR1 SGHRS and CDR2 YFSETQ. The CDR3 DNA reads as TGCGCCAGCAGCTTAACCGGACACGGTGAGACTGAAGCTTTCTTT. Amino acids: CASSLTGHGETEAFF. Filled out from reference TRBV5-1 and TRBJ1-1, the complete variable domain reads KAGVTQTPRYLIKTRGQQVTLSCSPISGHRSVSWYQQTPGQGLQFLFEYFSETQRNKGNFPGRFSGRQFSNSRSEMNVSTLELGDSALYLCASSLTGHGETEAFFGQGTRLTVV.

The V call is TRBV7-7, the J call TRBJ2-2, with 11 bases matching TRBD1. Germline lookup yields CDR1 SSHAT and CDR2 FNYEAQ (reference sequence). Losses at the gene ends were 3 bases for V and 3 bases for J; bases not matched to a gene: 3. The CDR3 sequence is 16 residues long. The CDR3 sequence: CASSFGQGADTGELFF. The CDR3 DNA follows: TGTGCCAGCAGCTTTGGACAGGGGGCAGACACCGGGGAGCTGTTTTTT.

The CDR3 coding sequence is TGTGCCAGCAGTGAGTACACAGGGGGCCGGGGAGAGACCCAGTACTTC. Translating it yields CASSEYTGGRGETQYF. J is TRBJ2-5 and V is TRBV6-1; 9 bases are shared with TRBD1. The CDR3 runs to 16 residues. CDR1 MNHNS and CDR2 SASEGT come from the germline V gene. With V trimmed by 3 bases and J by 4 bases, 9 bases remained unmatched.

The chain joins TRBV6-6 to TRBJ1-5, with D possibly TRBD1 on 5 matching bases. The V gene's germline CDR1 is MNHNY and CDR2 SVGAGI (reference sequence). Trimming shortened V by 2 bases and J by 6 bases, and 14 bases separated the two germline ends. CDR3 length equals 15 residues. In DNA, the CDR3 is TGTGCCAGCAGTTACCAACTTTCAGGGAGTCAGCCCCAGCATTTT. Residues: CASSYQLSGSQPQHF.

The V gene is TRBV5-1, the J gene TRBJ2-5, with TRBD2 matching over 10 bases. The CDR3 extends over 15 amino acids. The germline V gene encodes CDR1 SGHRS and CDR2 YFSETQ. The trim removed 3 bases at V and 1 base at J, leaving 3 bases unmatched. For the CDR3, the DNA is TGCGCCAGCAGCTCCGGGACTAGCGCCCAAGAGACCCAGTACTTC. Protein sequence: CASSSGTSAQETQYF.

At least ten counts were recorded for this clone. The chain combines TRBV7-9 with TRBJ1-1, with D perhaps TRBD1 (6 bases). Germline loops: CDR1 SEHNR, CDR2 FQNEAQ (reference sequence). The CDR3 runs 15 residues. V lost 5 bases and J 1 base, leaving 14 bases between the germline ends. The CDR3 protein is CASSPPGGRNTEAFF. The CDR3 DNA sequence: TGTGCCAGCAGCCCCCCGGGGGGGCGGAACACTGAAGCTTTCTTT.

This chain connects TRBV30 to TRBJ1-2; D possibly corresponds to TRBD1 (5 bases). V gave up 4 bases and J gave up 0 bases, with 15 bases separating them. CDR3 length: 15 amino acids. Germline CDR1 reads GTSNPN; CDR2 reads SVGIG (reference sequence). CDR3 coding DNA: TGTGCCTGGAACCCCATGGGGGGTGCTAACTATGGCTACACCTTC. This encodes CAWNPMGGANYGYTF.

V is TRBV25-1 and J is TRBJ2-5; 11 bases agree with TRBD2. Germline V gene data show CDR1 as MGHDK and CDR2 as SYGVNS. V gave up 4 bases and J gave up 3 bases; unmatched junction bases: 1. This CDR3 spans 14 amino acids. The chain's CDR3 is CASSAGLAEETQYF. DNA for the CDR3: TGTGCCAGCAGTGCGGGACTAGCGGAAGAGACCCAGTACTTC. The complete variable domain, with remaining parts taken from reference TRBV25-1 and TRBJ2-5, reads EADIYQTPRYLVIGTGKKITLECSQTMGHDKMYWYQQDPGMELHLIHYSYGVNSTEKGDLSSESTVSRIRTEHFPLTLESARPSHTSQYLCASSAGLAEETQYFGPGTRLLVL.

The CDR3 here is CASSLSSGLPGLAGEGNEQFF. CDR3 DNA: TGTGCCAGCAGTTTATCCTCCGGCCTGCCGGGACTAGCGGGAGAGGGCAATGAGCAGTTCTTC. This chain uses TRBV28 with TRBJ2-1, with 14 bases aligning to TRBD2. Germline lookup yields CDR1 MDHEN and CDR2 SYDVKM. Losses at the gene ends were 1 base for V and 6 bases for J; bases not matched to a gene: 17. This CDR3 has 21 residues.

This clone was recorded a few times. The genes are TRBV2 and TRBJ2-7; 9 positions agree with TRBD1. The CDR3 extends over 14 amino acids. Germline loops: CDR1 SNHLY, CDR2 FYNNEI. The V gene end was trimmed by 6 bases and the J gene end by 5 bases; junction bases not matched to a gene: 8. The CDR3 nucleotides read TGTGCCAGCAGGGACAGGGGCCCTGTTAACGAGCAGTACTTC. This encodes CASRDRGPVNEQYF. The whole variable domain, remainder taken from reference TRBV2 and TRBJ2-7, is EPEVTQTPSHQVTQMGQEVILRCVPISNHLYFYWYRQILGQKVEFLVSFYNNEISEKSEIFDDQFSVERPDGSNFTLKIRSTKLEDSAMYFCASRDRGPVNEQYFGPGTRLTVT.

V gene TRBV5-1 combines with J gene TRBJ2-1; unclear D gene. Germline CDR1 reads SGHRS; CDR2 reads YFSETQ. This CDR3 is 17 amino acids long. V lost 1 base to trimming and J lost 0 bases, with 14 bases between them. CDR3 nucleotides: TGCGCCAGCAGCTTGCCAAATGCGGCGAGCTCCTACAATGAGCAGTTCTTC. Protein product: CASSLPNAASSYNEQFF. The whole variable domain, filled in from reference TRBV5-1 and TRBJ2-1, reads KAGVTQTPRYLIKTRGQQVTLSCSPISGHRSVSWYQQTPGQGLQFLFEYFSETQRNKGNFPGRFSGRQFSNSRSEMNVSTLELGDSALYLCASSLPNAASSYNEQFFGPGTRLTVL.

About this clone: One end of the junction fails to match germline, which may point to a read error. The rearrangement joins TRBV6-1 to TRBJ1-1; a possible D gene is TRBD1 (5 bases). The CDR3 extends over 12 amino acids. Germline CDR1 reads MNHNS; CDR2 reads SASEGT. CDR3: CASSEGAGLTGF. The CDR3 DNA reads as TGTGCCAGCAGTGAAGGGGCGGGATTAACAGGCTTT.

The chain links TRBV19 to TRBJ1-5, with D unresolved. CDR1 is LNHDA and CDR2 is SQIVND in the germline V gene (reference sequence). The length of the CDR3 is 12 residues. Trimming cost V 3 bases and J 8 bases, with 8 bases left between them. The CDR3 DNA is TGTGCCAGTAGTATTTATTACGAGCCCCAGCATTTT. Translating it yields CASSIYYEPQHF.

The chain carries TRBV14 and TRBJ2-7; D uncertain. The CDR3 length is 13 residues. The germline CDR1 and CDR2 sequences are SGHDN and FVKESK. V was shortened by 4 bases and J by 5 bases, with 12 bases between the two germline ends. The DNA of the CDR3 is TGTGCCAGCAGCCCAAGGGTTCCAGACGAGCAGTACTTC. Amino acid sequence: CASSPRVPDEQYF. Drawing the rest from reference TRBV14 and TRBJ2-7, the complete variable domain is EAGVTQFPSHSVIEKGQTVTLRCDPISGHDNLYWYRRVMGKEIKFLLHFVKESKQDESGMPNNRFLAERTGGTYSTLKVQPAELEDSGVYFCASSPRVPDEQYFGPGTRLTVT.

J is TRBJ1-5 and V is TRBV6-5, with a possible D match to TRBD1 (6 bases). The CDR3 is 14 residues long. CDR1 is MNHEY, CDR2 SVGAGI, per germline. With 2 bases removed from V and 6 bases from J, the gap between germline ends came to 11 bases. CDR3 DNA: TGTGCCAGCAGTTACGGGGGGGCTGGTCAGCCCCAGCATTTT. Residues: CASSYGGAGQPQHF.

This chain uses TRBV29-1 with TRBJ2-1; D perhaps matches TRBD2 (5 bases). The CDR3 extends over 14 amino acids. Per germline, CDR1 SQVTM and CDR2 ANQGSEA. V was pared by 7 bases and J by 0 bases, with 13 bases between. CDR3 nucleotides: TGCAGCGGCGGACTCGAGAGCTCCTACAATGAGCAGTTCTTC. Translation: CSGGLESSYNEQFF.

The gene calls are TRBV4-1 and TRBJ2-3; D is perhaps TRBD1 (5 bases). The germline V gene encodes CDR1 MGHRA and CDR2 YSYEKL. This CDR3 region has 14 residues. V shed 1 base and J shed 5 bases, with 10 bases lying between them. DNA of the CDR3: TGCGCCAGCAGCCAAGGCGGAAGGGGAGATACGCAGTATTTT. This codes for CASSQGGRGDTQYF.

The V gene is TRBV6-5, the J gene TRBJ2-7, with 7 bases lining up with TRBD1. The junction had 5 bases not matched to a gene; V was cut back by 9 bases and J by 3 bases. This CDR3 is built from 12 residues. CDR1 and CDR2 (germline): MNHEY, SVGAGI. CDR3 nucleotides: TGTGCCAGTTCTGGGGACAGCTACGAGCAGTACTTC. Translated: CASSGDSYEQYF.

The chain combines TRBV11-2 with TRBJ1-1, with no clear D. Trimming shortened V by 3 bases and J by 8 bases, and 10 bases separated the two germline ends. In germline, CDR1 is SGHAT, CDR2 FQNNGV. The CDR3 has 12 amino acids. CDR3 sequence (DNA): TGTGCCAGCAGCTTCCCGGACGAGGAAGCTTTCTTT. This translates into CASSFPDEEAFF.

J is TRBJ1-1 and V is TRBV18; D gene unclear. Germline V gene sequence: CDR1 KGHSH, CDR2 LQKENI. The CDR3 runs to 13 residues. The V gene lost 4 bases and the J gene lost 3 bases, with 9 bases spanning the gap. DNA of the CDR3: TGTGCCAGCTCACGAACGATGGACACTGAAGCTTTCTTT. It encodes CASSRTMDTEAFF.

This clone was detected only once. This chain joins TRBV6-1 and TRBJ1-4, with D maybe TRBD1 (6 bases). V lost 6 bases and J lost 8, with 19 bases in between. Per germline, CDR1 MNHNS and CDR2 SASEGT. The CDR3 length is 15 residues. CDR3 protein: CASRPKRAGEEKLFF. In nucleotides, the CDR3 is TGTGCCAGCAGACCCAAGAGGGCAGGGGAGGAAAAACTGTTTTTT.

The chain employs TRBV7-9 and TRBJ2-5; maybe TRBD1 (6 bases). The CDR3 is 14 amino acids. V gave up 5 bases and J gave up 1 base, with 11 bases separating them. Germline V lookup: CDR1 SEHNR, CDR2 FQNEAQ (reference sequence). The CDR3 bases are TGTGCCAGCAGCCTACAGGGTTCCCAAGAGACCCAGTACTTC. This encodes CASSLQGSQETQYF.